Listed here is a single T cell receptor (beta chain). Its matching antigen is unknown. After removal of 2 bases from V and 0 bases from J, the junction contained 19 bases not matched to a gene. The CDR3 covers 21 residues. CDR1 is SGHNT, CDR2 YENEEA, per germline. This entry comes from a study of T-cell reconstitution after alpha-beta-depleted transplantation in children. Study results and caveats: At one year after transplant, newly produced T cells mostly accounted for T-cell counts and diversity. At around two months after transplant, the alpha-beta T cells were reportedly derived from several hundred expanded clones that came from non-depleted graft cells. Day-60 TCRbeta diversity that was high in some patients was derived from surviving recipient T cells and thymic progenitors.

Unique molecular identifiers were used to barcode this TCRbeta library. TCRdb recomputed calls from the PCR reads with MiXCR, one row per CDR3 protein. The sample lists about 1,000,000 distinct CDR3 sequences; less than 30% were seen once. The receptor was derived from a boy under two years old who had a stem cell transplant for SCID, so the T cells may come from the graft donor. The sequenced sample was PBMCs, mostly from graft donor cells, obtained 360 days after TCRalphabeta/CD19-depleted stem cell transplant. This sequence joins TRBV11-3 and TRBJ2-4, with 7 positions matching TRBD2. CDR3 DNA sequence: TGTGCCAGCAGCTTACTATATAGCGGGCGGGTGTCTTCAGTAGCCAAAAACATTCAGTACTTC. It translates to CASSLLYSGRVSSVAKNIQYF. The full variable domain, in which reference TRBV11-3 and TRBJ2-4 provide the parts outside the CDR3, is EAGVVQSPRYKIIEKKQPVAFWCNPISGHNTLYWYLQNLGQGPELLIRYENEEAVDDSQLPKDRFSAERLKGVDSTLKIQPAELGDSAVYLCASSLLYSGRVSSVAKNIQYFGAGTRLSVL.